This T cell receptor beta chain was recovered during a study of T cells in Graves' hyperthyroidism and ophthalmopathy. TCR beta CDR3 sequences were amplified from RNA transcripts. A set of HTBI primers served as the primers for a first-round RT-PCR of the TCR CDR3. MiXCR was run by TCRdb on the multiplex PCR reads, yielding one entry per CDR3 protein. The data show 350,000 or so distinct CDR3 sequences, roughly 17% seen once. Broader study findings: Ophthalmopathy onset followed model prediction by a median about 6.9 months.

As to this clonotype: Its antigen is still unknown.

Material for sequencing was blood. This sequence originates from a young woman with Graves' hyperthyroidism that later progressed to Graves' ophthalmopathy.

The CDR3 region is CASSFSGPITNTEAFF. CDR3 DNA: TGTGCCAGCAGTTTCTCGGGACCTATAACAAACACTGAAGCTTTCTTT. The chain recombines TRBV2 with TRBJ1-1; possible D gene TRBD1, 5 bases. Germline CDR1 SNHLY, CDR2 FYNNEI. Deletions cut 5 bases from V and 2 bases from J, with 18 bases between. The CDR3 consists of 16 residues. Full variable domain (missing parts from reference TRBV2 and TRBJ1-1): EPEVTQTPSHQVTQMGQEVILRCVPISNHLYFYWYRQILGQKVEFLVSFYNNEISEKSEIFDDQFSVERPDGSNFTLKIRSTKLEDSAMYFCASSFSGPITNTEAFFGQGTRLTVV.